This T cell receptor (beta chain) was identified in a study of cytomegalovirus exposure and HLA in healthy donors. Findings and limits, study-wide: Listed as cytomegalovirus-associated were 170 or so TCR beta chains. Under in vitro conditions, a few CMV-associated chains were confirmed as specific for CMV antigens.

Note on this clone: Antigen: not known.

The 120-subject validation cohort, separate from the 666-subject first cohort, included the donors. The CDR3 runs to 17 residues. Trimming pared 0 bases from V and 0 bases from J, leaving 13 bases between. The germline V gene encodes CDR1 LGHNA and CDR2 YSLEER. Sequencing used immunoSEQ multiplex PCR; TCRdb keeps in-frame clones, though not all of them. The sample includes 65,000 or so clones, roughly 94% of them seen just once. Source material: PBMCs. The clonotype was recovered from a man aged 18-30 years in good health and CMV-seropositive. This chain uses TRBV4-3 with TRBJ2-3; D gene uncertain. This chain's CDR3 is CASSQEFSGISTDTQYF. For the CDR3, the DNA is TGCGCCAGCAGCCAAGAGTTTTCCGGTATCAGCACAGATACGCAGTATTTT.